The 13 T cell receptor beta chains below were found in one sample sequenced in a study of CD8 T cells in Susac syndrome. Random hexamers were used to reverse transcribe about 0.5 to 1 ug of RNA. Each CDR3 protein is one row after TCRdb ran MiXCR on the immunoSEQ multiplex PCR reads. The sample consists of around 140,000 distinct CDR3 sequences, approximately 95% of them appearing once. The sample was CD4+ T cells from PBMCs. Receptors originate from a human donor with Susac syndrome.

The gene calls are TRBV7-2 and TRBJ1-4, with a possible D match to TRBD1 (5 bases). V lost 8 bases, J lost 0 bases, and 10 bases lay in between. Germline-derived CDR1 and CDR2 are SGHTA and FQGNSA. This CDR3 region has 14 residues. The CDR3, as DNA: TGTGCCAGCGGCCAACAGGCAACTAATGAAAAACTGTTTTTT. As protein: CASGQQATNEKLFF.

The J gene is TRBJ2-1, the V gene TRBV20-1, with D hard to call. V was pared by 6 bases and J by 7 bases, with 13 bases between. The CDR3 spans 12 residues. CDR1 is DFQATT, CDR2 SNEGSKA, per germline (reference sequence). The CDR3 sequence: CSAPSPVNEQFF. In DNA form, the CDR3 reads TGCAGTGCCCCGAGTCCCGTAAATGAGCAGTTCTTC.

This chain joins TRBV5-6 and TRBJ1-1, with unresolved D. Per germline, CDR1 SGHDT and CDR2 YYEEEE. The CDR3 extends over 16 amino acids. The germline V and J ends were trimmed by 2 bases and 1 base, with 15 bases remaining between them. The CDR3: CASSLVVGRRNTEAFF. The CDR3 bases are TGTGCCAGCAGCTTAGTAGTCGGGAGAAGGAACACTGAAGCTTTCTTT.

This clonotype was observed a single time. The chain carries TRBV6-5 and TRBJ1-2; 11 nucleotides line up with TRBD1. V trimming: 4 bases; J trimming: 6 bases; junction bases outside the gene matches: 7. The germline CDR1 and CDR2 sequences are MNHEY and SVGAGI. The CDR3 runs 15 residues. The CDR3 sequence: CASSSPPGQGDGYTF. For the CDR3, the DNA is TGTGCCAGCAGTTCACCCCCGGGACAGGGGGATGGCTACACCTTC.

This chain uses TRBV7-2 with TRBJ2-7; 11 bases map to TRBD1. CDR1 and CDR2 (germline): SGHTA, FQGNSA. Trimming at V came to 5 bases and at J to 6 bases, leaving 6 bases not matched to a gene. This CDR3 has 14 residues. CDR3 sequence: CASSPGTGGGEQYF. As DNA, the CDR3 is TGTGCCAGCAGCCCGGGGACAGGGGGGGGCGAGCAGTACTTC.

The J gene is TRBJ2-7, the V gene TRBV30; 8 bases are shared with TRBD1. Unmatched junction bases numbered 5, after V lost 2 bases and J lost 5 bases. CDR3 size: 13 residues. CDR1 and CDR2 (germline): GTSNPN, SVGIG (reference sequence). Here the CDR3 DNA reads TGTGCCTGGAGTTCCTCGGACAGGGACGAGCAGTACTTC. This sequence encodes CAWSSSDRDEQYF.

The chain recombines TRBV29-1 with TRBJ1-1; no reliable D call. Germline V gene sequence: CDR1 SQVTM, CDR2 ANQGSEA. V was shortened by 3 bases and J by 0 bases, with 8 bases between the two germline ends. The CDR3 length is 13 residues. CDR3 residues: CSVDSRMNTEAFF. The CDR3 DNA reads TGCAGCGTTGACAGCCGGATGAACACTGAAGCTTTCTTT.

The rearrangement links TRBV20-1 to TRBJ2-5, with 9 bases identical to TRBD1. With V trimmed by 1 base and J by 1 base, 4 bases remained unmatched. Germline values: CDR1 DFQATT, CDR2 SNEGSKA (reference sequence). CDR3 size: 15 residues. CDR3: CSARAQDRGQETQYF. DNA for the CDR3: TGCAGTGCTAGAGCCCAGGACAGGGGCCAAGAGACCCAGTACTTC.

The chain employs TRBV15 and TRBJ1-5; D not resolved. CDR3 length equals 12 residues. Germline assignment: CDR1 LNHNV and CDR2 YYDKDF (reference sequence). Trimming left V 3 bases short and J 13 bases short, with 13 bases between. The CDR3 DNA follows: TGTGCCACCAGCAGTGTAGTCGGGCCGCAGCATTTT. This codes for CATSSVVGPQHF.

In its sample, this clonotype was seen a few times. The rearrangement joins TRBV9 to TRBJ1-5, with D perhaps matching TRBD1 (5 bases). The length of the CDR3 is 13 residues. Trimming took 4 bases from V and 4 from J, leaving 9 bases between them. Germline V lookup: CDR1 SGDLS, CDR2 YYNGEE. Here the CDR3 reads CASSPGPNQPQHF. CDR3 DNA: TGTGCCAGCAGCCCGGGACCGAATCAGCCCCAGCATTTT.

The V gene is TRBV18, the J gene TRBJ2-7; D is uncertain. This CDR3 is built from 11 residues. V was pared by 3 bases and J by 5 bases, with 5 bases between. Germline V CDR1 and CDR2: KGHSH, LQKENI. This CDR3 is CASSPNNEQYF. The CDR3 region has the DNA TGTGCCAGCTCACCCAATAACGAGCAGTACTTC.

A single count supports this clonotype. The chain uses TRBV3-1 and TRBJ2-5, with D tentatively TRBD2 (7 bases). V was cut by 1 base and J by 0 bases, with 12 bases left in between. The CDR3 runs 16 residues. The germline V gene has CDR1 LGHDT and CDR2 YNNKEL (reference sequence). The CDR3 coding sequence is TGTGCCAGCAGCCAAGTGGGGGGGGCGGACCAAGAGACCCAGTACTTC. Its protein product is CASSQVGGADQETQYF.

The CDR3 here is CRFGQGLYEQYF. The CDR3 region has the DNA TGCAGATTCGGACAGGGATTGTACGAGCAGTACTTC. The rearrangement uses TRBV29-1 and TRBJ2-7, with 8 positions matching TRBD1. Germline V lookup: CDR1 SQVTM, CDR2 ANQGSEA. This CDR3 spans 12 amino acids.